The 11 T cell receptor beta chains listed next were all sequenced from one sample in a study of shared clonotypes between healthy human individuals. Clones were read by immunoSEQ multiplex PCR, and TCRdb kept only the in-frame ones, dropping some. Counted here are around 510,000 clones, roughly 95% occurring once; the ten biggest clones make up under 0.065%. Sequencing used naive CD4+ T cells sorted from blood. Subset of the sample: CD45RA+ positively selected. These receptors were collected from a woman aged 25 to 39 in good health.

V gene TRBV27 combines with J gene TRBJ2-1; TRBD2 aligns across 9 bases. Germline CDR1 is MNHEY and CDR2 is SMNVEV (reference sequence). The CDR3 length is 16 residues. V lost 5 bases to trimming and J lost 5 bases; unmatched junction nucleotides: 10. CDR3 bases: TGTGCCAGCAGTCCCCGTCGGGCTAGCGGGAACAATGAGCAGTTCTTC. It yields the protein CASSPRRASGNNEQFF.

The chain recombines TRBV28 with TRBJ1-2, with 7 positions matching TRBD1. Germline CDR1 is MDHEN and CDR2 is SYDVKM. There are 15 residues in the CDR3. V trimming: 8 bases; J trimming: 2 bases; junction bases outside the gene matches: 11. The CDR3 DNA sequence: TGTGCCAGCGGTGGACAGGCGGCAGGGAACTATGGCTACACCTTC. Translation gives CASGGQAAGNYGYTF.

This chain joins TRBV28 and TRBJ1-1; 8 bases line up with TRBD1. Unmatched junction bases numbered 8, after V lost 7 bases and J lost 1 base. This CDR3 has 15 amino acids. The germline V gene encodes CDR1 MDHEN and CDR2 SYDVKM. The CDR3 DNA sequence: TGTGCCAGCACCAGCCCCGGACAGGGGAACACTGAAGCTTTCTTT. It specifies CASTSPGQGNTEAFF.

The chain has TRBV20-1 and TRBJ2-7, with D unclear. V lost 1 base, J lost 5 bases, and 6 bases lay in between. CDR3 length equals 11 residues. Germline V gives CDR1 DFQATT, CDR2 SNEGSKA (reference sequence). CDR3 sequence reads: CSARVRHEQYF. For the CDR3, the DNA is TGCAGTGCTAGAGTTAGGCACGAGCAGTACTTC.

This rearrangement joins TRBV25-1 to TRBJ2-7; weak D call: TRBD1 (6 bases). V was cut by 6 bases and J by 6 bases, with 21 bases left in between. The V gene's germline CDR1 is MGHDK and CDR2 SYGVNS. The CDR3 is 15 amino acids. CDR3 in DNA: TGTGCCAGCAGGGGAGCCCCGGCACAGGGACGCGAGCAGTACTTC. Protein: CASRGAPAQGREQYF.

This chain links TRBV19 with TRBJ1-6; D gene unclear. The length of the CDR3 is 16 residues. Trimming removed 1 base from V and 7 bases from J, with 14 bases in between. Germline CDR1 and CDR2: LNHDA and SQIVND (reference sequence). CDR3 region: CASSIGPATENSPLHF. Here the CDR3 DNA reads TGTGCCAGTAGTATAGGGCCCGCAACAGAGAATTCACCCCTCCACTTT.

This chain joins TRBV6-5 and TRBJ2-5; the D gene is possibly TRBD2 (6 bases). The CDR3 runs to 14 residues. Trimming pared 8 bases from V and 4 bases from J, leaving 17 bases between. CDR1 and CDR2 from the germline V gene are MNHEY and SVGAGI. The CDR3 spells CASRTALAAETQYF. DNA for the CDR3: TGTGCCAGCCGGACTGCACTAGCAGCAGAGACCCAGTACTTC.

The V gene is TRBV18, the J gene TRBJ1-1; a possible D gene is TRBD1 (6 bases). Trimming pared 3 bases from V and 3 bases from J, leaving 14 bases between. Germline loops: CDR1 KGHSH, CDR2 LQKENI. CDR3 size: 15 residues. CDR3 sequence (DNA): TGTGCCAGCTCACCGAACGGGGGCGTAGACACTGAAGCTTTCTTT. Translated: CASSPNGGVDTEAFF. The entire variable domain, with the rest obtained from reference TRBV18 and TRBJ1-1, is as follows: NAGVMQNPRHLVRRRGQEARLRCSPMKGHSHVYWYRQLPEEGLKFMVYLQKENIIDESGMPKERFSAEFPKEGPSILRIQQVVRGDSAAYFCASSPNGGVDTEAFFGQGTRLTVV.

The chain is built from TRBV5-4 and TRBJ2-2; D may be TRBD2 (5 bases). The germline gives CDR1 SGHNT, CDR2 YYREEE (reference sequence). Deletions cut 6 bases from V and 2 bases from J, with 17 bases between. This CDR3 region has 16 residues. The DNA for the CDR3 is TGTGCCAGCACCTCCACGAGAGGGTTTAACACCGGGGAGCTGTTTTTT. Amino acid sequence: CASTSTRGFNTGELFF.

The rearrangement joins TRBV5-1 to TRBJ2-5; D is unresolved. The V gene's germline CDR1 is SGHRS and CDR2 YFSETQ. Trimming shortened V by 4 bases and J by 9 bases, and 16 bases separated the two germline ends. The CDR3 is 13 residues long. CDR3 sequence reads: CASSLVVNLPQYF. Here the CDR3 DNA reads TGCGCCAGCAGCCTGGTGGTAAATCTTCCCCAGTACTTC.

V and J are TRBV5-1 and TRBJ1-2, with 8 bases matching TRBD1. There are 14 residues in the CDR3. V shed 4 bases, J shed 6 bases, and the junction held 8 bases outside the gene matches. Germline values: CDR1 SGHRS, CDR2 YFSETQ. CDR3 sequence (DNA): TGCGCCAGCAGCGGGGAAGGACAGGGAGATGGCTACACCTTC. This sequence encodes CASSGEGQGDGYTF.